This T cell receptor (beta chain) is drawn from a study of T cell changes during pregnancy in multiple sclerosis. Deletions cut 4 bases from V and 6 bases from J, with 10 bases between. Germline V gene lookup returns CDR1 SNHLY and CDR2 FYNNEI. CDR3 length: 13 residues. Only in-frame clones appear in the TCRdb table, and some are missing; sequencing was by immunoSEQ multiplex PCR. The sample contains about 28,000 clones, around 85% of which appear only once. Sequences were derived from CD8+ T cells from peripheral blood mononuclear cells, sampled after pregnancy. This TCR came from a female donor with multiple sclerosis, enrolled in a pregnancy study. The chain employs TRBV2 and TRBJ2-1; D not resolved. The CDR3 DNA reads TGTGCCAGCAGTGGGGTACTACCCAATGAGCAGTTCTTC. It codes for CASSGVLPNEQFF.